This TCR beta chain was captured in a study of blood T cell repertoires in COVID-19. Study-wide context: There were acute and convalescent COVID-19 samples, and they came from the United States, Italy and Spain. Sample material is recorded as cDNA or gDNA derived from T cells, B-cell-depleted T cells, or PBMCs.

From germline, CDR1 is SQVTM and CDR2 ANQGSEA. Trimming stripped 3 bases from V and 6 bases from J, with 11 bases between. This CDR3 is built from 12 residues. Authors' methods: Estimated nucleated cell counts came from reference gene primer amplification. Some clones are missing from TCRdb's copy, which holds only in-frame ones; the method was immunoSEQ multiplex PCR. V, J and clone size were drawn from that table, and D and trimming were deduced from the DNA. Of some 230,000 clones detected, roughly 80% appear once; the ten largest clones hold 7% to 10%. During active infection, Seattle patients enrolled and were then monitored through disease.

What was sequenced was peripheral blood. V and J are TRBV29-1 and TRBJ1-2, with D possibly matching TRBD1 (5 bases). This receptor was identified in a woman older than 75 with COVID-19, enrolled during active disease. The CDR3 DNA is TGCAGCGTTGATTTATCAGGGAATGGCTACACCTTC. Amino acids: CSVDLSGNGYTF.